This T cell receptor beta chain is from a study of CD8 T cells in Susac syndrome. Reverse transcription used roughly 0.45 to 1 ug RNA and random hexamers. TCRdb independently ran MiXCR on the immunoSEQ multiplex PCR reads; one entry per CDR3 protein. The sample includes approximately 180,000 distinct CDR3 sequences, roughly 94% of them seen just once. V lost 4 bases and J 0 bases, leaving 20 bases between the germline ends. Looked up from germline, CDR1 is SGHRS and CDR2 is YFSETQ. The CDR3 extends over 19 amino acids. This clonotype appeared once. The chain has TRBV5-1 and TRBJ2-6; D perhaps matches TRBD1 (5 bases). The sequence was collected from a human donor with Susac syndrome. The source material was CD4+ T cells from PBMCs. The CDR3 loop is CASSPNPRQKSSGANVLTF. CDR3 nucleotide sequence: TGCGCCAGCAGCCCAAACCCCCGACAGAAATCCTCTGGGGCCAACGTCCTGACTTTC.